This is a list of T cell receptor beta chains from one sample in a study of blood T cell repertoires in COVID-19. Sequencing used immunoSEQ multiplex PCR; TCRdb keeps in-frame clones, though not all of them. The profile covers 65,000 to 85,000 clones, with approximately 78% appearing a single time and 15% to 20% taken by the ten largest. Sequencing input: peripheral blood. The receptors derive from a woman aged 60-75 years with acute or convalescent COVID-19. The CDR3 runs from the conserved cysteine through the conserved F or W. D genes are given only for firm matches. Part of the rows lack a size; the others show once, few, many or a class for expanded clones.

TRBV3-1/TRBV3-2	-	TRBJ2-7	-	TGTGCCAGCAGCCAAGAAAGGGGCGAGCAGTACTTC	CASSQERGEQYF
TRBV7-9	-	TRBJ1-2	-	TGTGCCAGCAGCTCGGGACTAACAAATGGCTACACCTTC	CASSSGLTNGYTF
TRBV27	-	TRBJ1-2	TRBD1	TGTGCCAGCTCACAACAGGGGGGCAACTATGGCTACACCTTC	CASSQQGGNYGYTF
TRBV5-4	-	TRBJ1-6	-	TGTGCCAGCAGCTTGGGGAGGGGTATGGGAGATAATTCACCCCTCCACTTT	CASSLGRGMGDNSPLHF
TRBV4-1	-	TRBJ1-2	TRBD1	TGCGCCAGCAGCCAAGATGGGGACAGGGGCGGACATGGCTACACCTTC	CASSQDGDRGGHGYTF
TRBV30	-	TRBJ2-2	-	TGTGCCTGGAGTCCAGAGAACACCGGGGAGCTGTTTTTT	CAWSPENTGELFF
TRBV9	-	TRBJ2-4	TRBD1	TGTGCCAGCAGCGAGGACAGGGATGAACTAGCCAAAAACATTCAGTACTTC	CASSEDRDELAKNIQYF
TRBV6-2/TRBV6-3	few	TRBJ1-2	TRBD1	TGTGCCAGCAGTTACCTGGGACAGGCTGGCTATGGCTACACCTTC	CASSYLGQAGYGYTF
TRBV24-1	few	TRBJ1-2	-	TGTGCCACCAGTGATTTTAAAACACAGAACTATGGCTACACCTTC	CATSDFKTQNYGYTF
TRBV15	-	TRBJ2-3	TRBD2	TGTGCCACCAGCAGAGAGGCTAGGCTAGCGGCTAGCACAGATACGCAGTATTTT	CATSREARLAASTDTQYF
TRBV27	-	TRBJ1-2	-	TGTGCCAGCAGTTTATCGTACAGGGTCGGCTATGGCTACACCTTC	CASSLSYRVGYGYTF
TRBV5-4	-	TRBJ1-1	-	TGTGCCAGCAGCTTGCCCCCAGGATTAAACCAGGGGACTGAAGCTTTCTTT	CASSLPPGLNQGTEAFF
TRBV29-1	few	TRBJ2-3	TRBD1	TGCAGCGTAATACAGGGGGATACGCAGTATTTT	CSVIQGDTQYF
TRBV6-5	-	TRBJ2-2	-	TGTGCCAGCAATACAGGGAGCGGGGAGCTGTTTTTT	CASNTGSGELFF
TRBV6-6	once	TRBJ2-5	TRBD2	TGTGCCAGCAGTTACCAGCTAGCGGGGGGGACCCAGTACTTC	CASSYQLAGGTQYF
TRBV5-4	-	TRBJ1-5	TRBD1	TGTGCCAGCAGCTTACAGGGGGCCCCACAGCCCCAGCATTTT	CASSLQGAPQPQHF
TRBV19	-	TRBJ1-1	TRBD1	TGTGCCAGTAGCCCGACAGGGGGGACTGAAGCTTTCTTT	CASSPTGGTEAFF
TRBV24-1	few	TRBJ2-2	-	TGTGCCACCAGTGATGTTGGCGGGACCGGGGAGCTGTTTTTT	CATSDVGGTGELFF
TRBV28	-	TRBJ1-6	TRBD1	TGTGCCAGCAGCCAACCACAGGGGGGGATCAATTCACCCCTCCACTTT	CASSQPQGGINSPLHF
TRBV6-4	-	TRBJ1-2	-	TGTGCCAGCAGACAAGGACACAGGTCGTCCGGTGTCAATGGCTACACCTTC	CASRQGHRSSGVNGYTF
TRBV7-8	-	TRBJ1-5	TRBD1	TGTGCCAGCAGCAAACGGTCGACCCAGGGGGGTTCCAATCAGCCCCAGCATTTT	CASSKRSTQGGSNQPQHF
TRBV30	-	TRBJ1-1	-	TGTGCCTGGAGTGATTTAGCGACCACTGAAGCTTTCTTT	CAWSDLATTEAFF
TRBV30	few	TRBJ1-1	TRBD1	TGTGCCTGGAGTGTACAGGGGGACCGGGCTTTCTTT	CAWSVQGDRAFF